The 23 T cell receptor beta chains below all came from one sample that was sequenced in a study of cytomegalovirus exposure and HLA in healthy donors. PCR amplification relied on 60 Vbeta primers (plus 13 Jbeta primers). TCRdb's copy holds only in-frame clones and misses some; the assay was immunoSEQ multiplex PCR. The table shows about 200,000 clones, with 79% occurring only once. The sequenced sample was PBMCs. All receptors derive from a girl aged 10-17 years in good health and CMV-seropositive.

The chain recombines TRBV11-3 with TRBJ1-5; unclear D gene. CDR1 and CDR2 from the germline V gene are SGHNT and YENEEA. The length of the CDR3 is 10 residues. The V end was cut by 5 bases, the J end by 8 bases, with 4 bases between. The DNA for the CDR3 is TGTGCCAGCAGCCCGGAGCCCCAGCATTTT. Protein product: CASSPEPQHF.

This chain links TRBV30 with TRBJ2-2; 8 nucleotides align to TRBD2. The CDR3 has 14 residues. Germline CDR1 reads GTSNPN; CDR2 reads SVGIG (reference sequence). V trimming: 5 bases; J trimming: 4 bases; junction bases outside the gene matches: 6. The CDR3 bases are TGTGCCTGGGGGTTAGCGGGGATCACCGGGGAGCTGTTTTTT. The encoded protein is CAWGLAGITGELFF.

V gene TRBV5-6 combines with J gene TRBJ1-4; D perhaps matches TRBD1 (5 bases). Trimming took off 0 bases at V and 5 bases at J, with 11 bases between the two ends. CDR3 length equals 15 residues. Germline values: CDR1 SGHDT, CDR2 YYEEEE. The CDR3 spells CASSLGRGLNEKLFF. CDR3 nucleotide sequence: TGTGCCAGCAGCTTGGGAAGGGGCCTCAATGAAAAACTGTTTTTT. The entire variable domain, with the rest obtained from reference TRBV5-6 and TRBJ1-4, is as follows: DAGVTQSPTHLIKTRGQQVTLRCSPKSGHDTVSWYQQALGQGPQFIFQYYEEEERQRGNFPDRFSGHQFPNYSSELNVNALLLGDSALYLCASSLGRGLNEKLFFGSGTQLSVL.

The chain combines TRBV10-3 with TRBJ1-1; 11 positions agree with TRBD1. The V gene's germline CDR1 is ENHRY and CDR2 SYGVKD. V lost 6 bases, J lost 7 bases, and 13 bases stayed unmatched. The CDR3 extends over 16 amino acids. CDR3 DNA: TGTGCCATCAGGCCTTCCACGGGACAGGGGGTAGTTGAAGCTTTCTTT. This gives the protein CAIRPSTGQGVVEAFF.

This clone was detected only a few times. The rearrangement joins TRBV6-5 to TRBJ1-4; weak D call: TRBD1 (6 bases). CDR1 MNHEY and CDR2 SVGAGI come from the germline V gene. Trimming cost V 2 bases and J 10 bases, with 17 bases left between them. There are 15 residues in the CDR3. The CDR3 nucleotides are TGTGCCAGCAGTTACAAGGGAGGGGGTTCATCAAAACTGTTTTTT. It translates to CASSYKGGGSSKLFF.

The chain has TRBV11-2 and TRBJ2-7; 12 bases fit TRBD2. The V and J ends lost 1 base and 3 bases, in that order; junction bases with no gene match: 7. CDR3 length equals 17 residues. Germline V lookup: CDR1 SGHAT, CDR2 FQNNGV. The CDR3 DNA follows: TGTGCCAGCAGCTTAGTCCAGACTAGCGGGGGTTTCTACGAGCAGTACTTC. It translates to CASSLVQTSGGFYEQYF.

The rearrangement joins TRBV5-4 to TRBJ1-6; 7 bases fit TRBD1. Germline values: CDR1 SGHNT, CDR2 YYREEE (reference sequence). This CDR3 has 14 amino acids. The J segment lost 7 bases and the V segment lost 3 bases, leaving 4 bases of the junction unmatched. CDR3 loop: CASSSTGKNSPLHF. CDR3 coding DNA: TGTGCCAGCAGCTCGACAGGGAAAAATTCACCCCTCCACTTT.

The V and J genes are TRBV5-1 and TRBJ2-6; no definite D call. This CDR3 is 15 amino acids long. CDR1 SGHRS and CDR2 YFSETQ come from the germline V gene. V dropped 4 bases and J dropped 0 bases, with 8 bases sitting between them. CDR3 in amino acids: CASSPEISGANVLTF. CDR3 coding DNA: TGCGCCAGCAGCCCCGAGATCTCTGGGGCCAACGTCCTGACTTTC.

This clone was observed a single time. The chain uses TRBV4-1 and TRBJ2-7, with D possibly TRBD2 on 5 matching bases. Germline CDR1 reads MGHRA; CDR2 reads YSYEKL. The V gene lost 0 bases and the J gene lost 7 bases, with 13 bases spanning the gap. The CDR3 spans 14 residues. The chain's CDR3 is CASSQESRPGEQYF. CDR3 nucleotide sequence: TGCGCCAGCAGCCAAGAGTCCCGGCCGGGGGAGCAGTACTTC.

The chain combines TRBV5-6 with TRBJ2-5, with 9 positions matching TRBD2. V shed 5 bases, J shed 4 bases, and the junction held 6 bases outside the gene matches. The CDR3 loop spans 14 amino acids. CDR1 is SGHDT and CDR2 is YYEEEE in the germline V gene. The CDR3, as DNA: TGTGCCAGCAGATTAGCGGGGGTGCGAGAGACCCAGTACTTC. It is translated as CASRLAGVRETQYF.

The chain couples TRBV27 to TRBJ2-1; tentatively, D is TRBD2 (7 bases). From germline, CDR1 is MNHEY and CDR2 SMNVEV (reference sequence). The CDR3 is 16 amino acids. Deletions cut 6 bases from V and 4 bases from J, with 19 bases between. CDR3 loop: CASSRRKGGDYNEQFF. The CDR3 DNA reads as TGTGCCAGCAGCAGACGGAAGGGGGGGGATTACAATGAGCAGTTCTTC.

The CDR3 here is CASTPAAGGADTQYF. In DNA form, the CDR3 reads TGTGCCAGCACCCCTGCAGCGGGGGGGGCAGATACGCAGTATTTT. This rearrangement joins TRBV5-5 to TRBJ2-3; 10 bases line up with TRBD2. V gave up 6 bases and J gave up 4 bases; unmatched junction bases: 8. Germline assignment: CDR1 SGHKS and CDR2 YYEKEE (reference sequence). The CDR3 has 15 residues.

This clone was counted a single time. The chain has TRBV4-3 and TRBJ1-1; 12 bases match TRBD1. CDR3 length: 18 amino acids. Per the germline V gene, CDR1 is LGHNA and CDR2 is YSLEER. V was pared by 0 bases and J by 4 bases, with 9 bases of the junction left unmatched. CDR3 loop: CASSQDREGQGAFTEAFF. For the CDR3, the DNA is TGCGCCAGCAGCCAAGATAGGGAGGGACAGGGGGCATTCACTGAAGCTTTCTTT.

In its sample, this clone was seen once. V gene TRBV7-9 combines with J gene TRBJ1-5; 8 bases match TRBD1. After removal of 4 bases from V and 2 bases from J, the junction contained 13 bases not matched to a gene. Germline assignment: CDR1 SEHNR and CDR2 FQNEAQ (reference sequence). CDR3 size: 18 residues. This chain's CDR3 is CASSSLGVQGVGNQPQHF. CDR3 DNA sequence: TGTGCCAGCAGCTCCTTGGGGGTACAGGGGGTCGGCAATCAGCCCCAGCATTTT.

The V gene is TRBV5-5, the J gene TRBJ1-1; D is unclear. V was clipped by 0 bases and J by 1 base, with 10 bases between them. The V gene's germline CDR1 is SGHKS and CDR2 YYEKEE (reference sequence). CDR3 size: 15 residues. In nucleotides, the CDR3 is TGTGCCAGCAGCTTGGCCGGCGGCGGGAACACTGAAGCTTTCTTT. Protein product: CASSLAGGGNTEAFF.

V usage is TRBV5-6 and J usage is TRBJ2-4; the D gene is possibly TRBD2 (6 bases). Deletions cut 0 bases from V and 11 bases from J, with 15 bases between. From germline, CDR1 is SGHDT and CDR2 YYEEEE. The CDR3 covers 14 residues. In nucleotides, the CDR3 is TGTGCCAGCAGCTTGGCCGGGGCGGGCGGGGTTCAGTACTTC. Translated: CASSLAGAGGVQYF.

The V and J genes are TRBV7-6 and TRBJ2-1; D uncertain. Trimming took 4 bases from V and 9 from J, leaving 19 bases between them. CDR3 length: 15 residues. Looked up from germline, CDR1 is SGHVS and CDR2 is FNYEAQ. CDR3 loop: CASSSMESFSGEQFF. The CDR3 coding sequence is TGTGCCAGCAGCTCCATGGAGAGTTTTTCCGGTGAGCAGTTCTTC. The whole variable domain, remainder taken from reference TRBV7-6 and TRBJ2-1, is GAGVSQSPRYKVTKRGQDVALRCDPISGHVSLYWYRQALGQGPEFLTYFNYEAQQDKSGLPNDRFSAERPEGSISTLTIQRTEQRDSAMYRCASSSMESFSGEQFFGPGTRLTVL.

V usage is TRBV29-1 and J usage is TRBJ1-6; D gene unclear. Germline CDR1 and CDR2: SQVTM and ANQGSEA. The V end was cut by 1 base, the J end by 9 bases, with 16 bases between. There are 15 residues in the CDR3. This CDR3 is CSVEVERVVCSPLHF. CDR3 DNA: TGCAGCGTTGAAGTTGAGAGGGTGGTTTGTTCACCCCTCCACTTT.

The V and J genes are TRBV4-1 and TRBJ1-1; no reliable D call. Trimming cost V 1 base and J 0 bases, with 9 bases left between them. The V gene's germline CDR1 is MGHRA and CDR2 YSYEKL. This CDR3 region has 15 residues. CDR3 sequence reads: CASSQVEGMNTEAFF. The CDR3 DNA follows: TGCGCCAGCAGCCAAGTTGAGGGAATGAACACTGAAGCTTTCTTT.

The CDR3 nucleotides read TGCAGCGTTGCGGGACAGGGGTCGATCGAGAATGGCTACACCTTC. Residues: CSVAGQGSIENGYTF. The rearrangement uses TRBV29-1 and TRBJ1-2, with 10 bases that match TRBD1. In germline, CDR1 is SQVTM, CDR2 ANQGSEA. The CDR3 runs 15 residues. Trimming removed 4 bases from V and 6 bases from J; junction bases left unmatched: 11.

This clone occurred once. The chain combines TRBV5-8 with TRBJ1-1, with TRBD1 identical over 7 bases. V lost 4 bases and J lost 3; bases outside the gene matches: 18. The CDR3 spans 18 residues. Germline lookup yields CDR1 SGHTS and CDR2 YDEGEE. The CDR3 nucleotides read TGTGCCAGCAGCCGTTTCCGGGGCCCAGGGGGGAAGGACACTGAAGCTTTCTTT. Translated: CASSRFRGPGGKDTEAFF.

The chain couples TRBV27 to TRBJ1-5; 7 bases fit TRBD1. CDR1 and CDR2 from the germline V gene are MNHEY and SMNVEV (reference sequence). The V and J ends lost 7 bases and 2 bases, in that order; junction bases with no gene match: 8. CDR3 size: 15 residues. CDR3 amino acids: CASTPQGSGNQPQHF. As DNA, the CDR3 is TGTGCCAGCACACCACAGGGGAGTGGCAATCAGCCCCAGCATTTT.

This chain joins TRBV5-8 and TRBJ1-4, with D hard to call. The V gene lost 2 bases and the J gene lost 4 bases, with 9 bases spanning the gap. The CDR3 consists of 14 residues. The germline CDR1 and CDR2 sequences are SGHTS and YDEGEE. The CDR3 bases are TGTGCCAGCAGCTTACAACAGTTTAATGAAAAACTGTTTTTT. Protein: CASSLQQFNEKLFF.